The 24 T cell receptor beta chains given below trace back to one sample, sequenced in a study of T cells in Graves' hyperthyroidism and ophthalmopathy. Regions amplified from RNA transcripts were the TCR beta CDR3 regions. The TCR CDR3 first-round RT-PCR relied on the HTBI primer set. TCRdb recomputed calls from the multiplex PCR reads with MiXCR, one row per CDR3 protein. This table has roughly 500,000 distinct CDR3 sequences, around 24% appearing once. Sequencing was carried out using blood. These receptors were collected from a woman between 25 and 40 years old with Graves' ophthalmopathy.

The chain recombines TRBV18 with TRBJ2-2; D is unresolved. Germline V CDR1 and CDR2: KGHSH, LQKENI. The CDR3 loop spans 15 amino acids. The V and J ends lost 1 base and 3 bases respectively, with 9 bases between them. The CDR3 region has the DNA TGTGCCAGCTCACCACGTCGATCGGACACCGGGGAGCTGTTTTTT. It is translated as CASSPRRSDTGELFF.

In this sample, this clonotype turned up many times. The chain couples TRBV10-3 to TRBJ2-5, with D tentatively TRBD2 (5 bases). Deletions cut 4 bases from V and 7 bases from J, with 10 bases between. In germline, CDR1 is ENHRY, CDR2 SYGVKD. The CDR3 is 12 amino acids. CDR3 DNA sequence: TGTGCCATCAGTGCGGGGTTGGGGACCCAGTACTTC. Translation: CAISAGLGTQYF.

Many counts were recorded for this clonotype. This chain joins TRBV20-1 and TRBJ1-2; D ambiguous. Trimming removed 1 base from V and 0 bases from J, with 12 bases in between. The CDR3 runs to 15 residues. Germline V gene data show CDR1 as DFQATT and CDR2 as SNEGSKA (reference sequence). The DNA of the CDR3 is TGCAGTGCTAGAGGCCGGACCGAAACTAACTATGGCTACACCTTC. Residues: CSARGRTETNYGYTF.

The CDR3 region is CASYPGQGLDEQYF. The DNA for the CDR3 is TGTGCCAGTTACCCGGGACAGGGGCTCGACGAGCAGTACTTC. The chain joins TRBV7-9 to TRBJ2-7, with 10 bases lining up with TRBD1. The CDR3 is 14 amino acids. V trimming: 9 bases; J trimming: 5 bases; junction bases outside the gene matches: 10. CDR1 is SEHNR and CDR2 is FQNEAQ in the germline V gene (reference sequence).

This clonotype was recorded many times. V is TRBV5-1 and J is TRBJ2-7; D is tentatively TRBD1 or TRBD2 (5 bases each). Germline V gene sequence: CDR1 SGHRS, CDR2 YFSETQ. The CDR3 loop spans 13 amino acids. V was shortened by 7 bases and J by 0 bases, with 11 bases between the two germline ends. This CDR3 is CASREGASYEQYF. The CDR3 nucleotides read TGCGCCAGCCGGGAAGGGGCCTCCTACGAGCAGTACTTC.

The table lists this clonotype with many counts. V gene TRBV27 combines with J gene TRBJ1-1; TRBD1 matches 7 bases. The CDR3 consists of 17 residues. Germline V lookup: CDR1 MNHEY, CDR2 SMNVEV (reference sequence). The J segment lost 7 bases and the V segment lost 0 bases, leaving 14 bases of the junction unmatched. CDR3 protein: CASSLSGPNRGGSEAFF. The DNA for the CDR3 is TGTGCCAGCAGTTTATCGGGGCCCAACAGGGGAGGTAGTGAAGCTTTCTTT.

This clonotype has a count of ten or more. This chain connects TRBV5-1 to TRBJ1-2, with D perhaps matching TRBD1 (6 bases). Germline V gene data show CDR1 as SGHRS and CDR2 as YFSETQ. The CDR3 runs to 14 residues. Trimming left V 0 bases short and J 5 bases short, with 11 bases between. The CDR3 reads CASSLAGTGYGYTF. CDR3 bases: TGCGCCAGCAGCTTGGCCGGCACAGGGTATGGCTACACCTTC.

The rearrangement uses TRBV6-5 and TRBJ1-6; TRBD1 matches at 7 bases. The CDR3 contains 18 residues. In germline, CDR1 is MNHEY, CDR2 SVGAGI. V dropped 4 bases and J dropped 4; count of bases not matched to a gene: 13. CDR3 residues: CASSLMTGRGVYNSPLHF. The CDR3 DNA reads TGTGCCAGCAGTTTGATGACAGGGAGAGGGGTTTATAATTCACCCCTCCACTTT.

This clonotype was observed at least ten times. V usage is TRBV9 and J usage is TRBJ1-1; D is perhaps TRBD1 (5 bases). Trimming removed 5 bases from V and 4 bases from J, with 9 bases in between. This CDR3 comprises 12 residues. CDR1 is SGDLS and CDR2 is YYNGEE in the germline V gene. The CDR3 sequence: CASRGGTTEAFF. DNA for the CDR3: TGTGCCAGCAGGGGGGGGACCACTGAAGCTTTCTTT.

This chain joins TRBV11-2 and TRBJ1-1; 9 nucleotides agree with TRBD1. The trim removed 5 bases at V and 6 bases at J, leaving 7 bases unmatched. Germline CDR1 and CDR2: SGHAT and FQNNGV. This CDR3 comprises 14 residues. CDR3 in amino acids: CASSTGTGPPEAFF. The DNA of the CDR3 is TGTGCCAGCAGCACCGGGACAGGGCCCCCTGAAGCTTTCTTT.

This clonotype was counted ten times or more. The V gene is TRBV2, the J gene TRBJ2-7; possible D gene TRBD2, 6 bases. The CDR3 sequence is 15 residues long. CDR1 is SNHLY and CDR2 is FYNNEI in the germline V gene. Trimming removed 6 bases at V and 1 base at J, with 16 bases between. CDR3 amino acids: CASSAGSQESYEQYF. In nucleotides, the CDR3 is TGTGCCAGCAGCGCCGGGAGTCAGGAGTCCTACGAGCAGTACTTC.

This clonotype was picked up many times. The chain links TRBV20-1 to TRBJ2-7, with D tentatively TRBD1 (6 bases). The germline V gene encodes CDR1 DFQATT and CDR2 SNEGSKA (reference sequence). V lost 6 bases and J lost 0, with 12 bases in between. CDR3 length equals 13 residues. The CDR3 DNA reads TGCAGTGCCTCTAGGGGGAGCTCCTACGAGCAGTACTTC. It translates to CSASRGSSYEQYF.

This clonotype was observed many times. The chain uses TRBV27 and TRBJ1-1; TRBD1 matches 8 bases. The CDR3 is 16 residues long. V lost 8 bases, J lost 0 bases, and 11 bases stayed unmatched. Germline V gene lookup returns CDR1 MNHEY and CDR2 SMNVEV (reference sequence). CDR3 DNA: TGTGCCAGCCGCGGCTGGACAGGGTCCCTGAACACTGAAGCTTTCTTT. Residues: CASRGWTGSLNTEAFF.

This clonotype was observed a few times. The chain combines TRBV4-1 with TRBJ1-5, with TRBD1 as a possible D gene (6 bases). The CDR3 is 14 residues long. Germline V gene sequence: CDR1 MGHRA, CDR2 YSYEKL. The V and J ends lost 4 bases and 2 bases respectively, with 9 bases between them. CDR3 bases: TGCGCCAGCAGCCGACAGGCCCGCAATCAGCCCCAGCATTTT. Encoded protein: CASSRQARNQPQHF.

The genes are TRBV7-9 and TRBJ2-7; D is ambiguous. The germline CDR1 and CDR2 sequences are SEHNR and FQNEAQ (reference sequence). The V gene lost 1 base and the J gene lost 2 bases, with 12 bases spanning the gap. CDR3 length equals 15 residues. CDR3 DNA: TGTGCCAGCAGCTTAGGATACGGCAGAGCCTACGAGCAGTACTTC. This gives the protein CASSLGYGRAYEQYF.

CDR3 sequence reads: CSVGGVEGELFF. The DNA for the CDR3 is TGCAGCGTTGGTGGGGTTGAGGGGGAGCTGTTTTTT. This chain links TRBV29-1 with TRBJ2-2; D is undetermined. CDR1 and CDR2 (germline): SQVTM, ANQGSEA. The CDR3 runs 12 residues. V dropped 4 bases and J dropped 8 bases, with 11 bases sitting between them.

This clonotype was observed at least ten times. V is TRBV11-1 and J is TRBJ2-7; perhaps TRBD2 as D (6 bases). CDR1 and CDR2 from the germline V gene are SGHAT and FQDESV (reference sequence). Trimming removed 4 bases at V and 2 bases at J, with 18 bases between. CDR3 length: 16 amino acids. The CDR3, as DNA: TGTGCCAGCAGCTCGACAATGGGGACTGCGACCTACGAGCAGTACTTC. Amino acids: CASSSTMGTATYEQYF.

This clonotype was detected many times. V gene TRBV18 combines with J gene TRBJ2-5; unclear D gene. The CDR3 runs 13 residues. Germline V gene sequence: CDR1 KGHSH, CDR2 LQKENI. V was shortened by 2 bases and J by 0 bases, with 4 bases between the two germline ends. The CDR3 reads CASSPGDQETQYF. DNA for the CDR3: TGTGCCAGCTCACCAGGGGACCAAGAGACCCAGTACTTC.

In this sample, this clonotype turned up once. The genes are TRBV11-1 and TRBJ2-2; perhaps TRBD2 as D (6 bases). The V gene's germline CDR1 is SGHAT and CDR2 FQDESV (reference sequence). V lost 5 bases to trimming and J lost 1 base, with 14 bases between them. The CDR3 sequence is 16 residues long. The CDR3 protein is CASSPPEGGNTGELFF. The CDR3 bases are TGTGCCAGCAGCCCACCTGAGGGAGGGAACACCGGGGAGCTGTTTTTT.

The sample holds many counts of this clonotype. This chain's CDR3 is CAAKGQGASYEQYF. As DNA, the CDR3 is TGTGCCGCTAAAGGACAGGGGGCTTCCTACGAGCAGTACTTC. The chain has TRBV30 and TRBJ2-7; TRBD1 agrees at 11 bases. Looked up from germline, CDR1 is GTSNPN and CDR2 is SVGIG (reference sequence). With 8 bases clipped from V and 1 base from J, the junction kept 7 bases outside the gene matches. The length of the CDR3 is 14 residues. Full variable domain (outside the CDR3, taken from reference TRBV30 and TRBJ2-7): SQTIHQWPATLVQPVGSPLSLECTVEGTSNPNLYWYRQAAGRGLQLLFYSVGIGQISSEVPQNLSASRPQDRQFILSSKKLLLSDSGFYLCAAKGQGASYEQYFGPGTRLTVT.

This rearrangement joins TRBV6-2 or TRBV6-3 to TRBJ1-1, with 7 bases aligning to TRBD1. The length of the CDR3 is 18 residues. Germline V gene lookup returns CDR1 MNHEY and CDR2 SVGEGT. The V segment lost 5 bases and the J segment 4 bases; nucleotides outside the gene matches: 19. CDR3 sequence: CASSPRAGGSGSSTEAFF. CDR3 sequence (DNA): TGTGCCAGCAGTCCCAGGGCAGGGGGATCGGGTTCGAGCACTGAAGCTTTCTTT.

The J gene is TRBJ1-2, the V gene TRBV12-3 or TRBV12-4, with 8 bases that match TRBD1. V lost 5 bases, J lost 7 bases, and 9 bases stayed unmatched. The CDR3 length is 14 residues. The CDR3 protein is CASSPQGAISGYTF. The CDR3 DNA reads as TGTGCCAGCAGTCCGCAGGGGGCCATAAGTGGCTACACCTTC.

This clonotype appeared many times. The gene calls are TRBV13 and TRBJ2-7; 9 bases fit TRBD2. Germline values: CDR1 PRHDT, CDR2 FYEKMQ (reference sequence). There are 15 residues in the CDR3. V dropped 3 bases and J dropped 3; count of bases not matched to a gene: 6. The CDR3 DNA follows: TGTGCCAGCAGCTTGGGTGGCGGGGGGGACTACGAGCAGTACTTC. It encodes CASSLGGGGDYEQYF. Complete variable domain (other parts from reference TRBV13 and TRBJ2-7): AAGVIQSPRHLIKEKRETATLKCYPIPRHDTVYWYQQGPGQDPQFLISFYEKMQSDKGSIPDRFSAQQFSDYHSELNMSSLELGDSALYFCASSLGGGGDYEQYFGPGTRLTVT.

This clonotype was seen a few times. V and J are TRBV18 and TRBJ2-5; 9 nucleotides line up with TRBD1. The CDR3 loop spans 16 amino acids. Trimming removed 2 bases from V and 0 bases from J; junction bases left unmatched: 4. Germline CDR1 is KGHSH and CDR2 is LQKENI. The CDR3 is CASSPEGTGYQETQYF. For the CDR3, the DNA is TGTGCCAGCTCACCAGAAGGGACAGGGTACCAAGAGACCCAGTACTTC. The full variable domain, its missing parts supplied by reference TRBV18 and TRBJ2-5, is NAGVMQNPRHLVRRRGQEARLRCSPMKGHSHVYWYRQLPEEGLKFMVYLQKENIIDESGMPKERFSAEFPKEGPSILRIQQVVRGDSAAYFCASSPEGTGYQETQYFGPGTRLLVL.